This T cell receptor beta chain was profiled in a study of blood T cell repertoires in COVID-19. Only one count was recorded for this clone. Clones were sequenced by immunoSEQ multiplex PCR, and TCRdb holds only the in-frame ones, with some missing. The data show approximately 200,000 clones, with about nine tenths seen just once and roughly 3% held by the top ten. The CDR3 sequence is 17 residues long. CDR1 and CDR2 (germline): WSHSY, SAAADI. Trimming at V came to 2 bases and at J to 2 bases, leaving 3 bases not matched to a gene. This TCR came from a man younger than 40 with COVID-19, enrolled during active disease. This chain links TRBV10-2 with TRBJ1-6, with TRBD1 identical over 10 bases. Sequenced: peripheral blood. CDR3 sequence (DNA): TGCGCCAGCAGTGAGGGGACAGGGGTACCCTATAATTCACCCCTCCACTTT. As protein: CASSEGTGVPYNSPLHF.